This T cell receptor (beta chain) comes out of a study of blood T cell repertoires in COVID-19 (dated by TCRdb to 2020 to 2022). For context, the study as a whole: Samples from collaborators originated in the United States, Italy and Spain and spanned both the acute and convalescent phases of COVID-19. The prospective study material was composed of cDNA or gDNA derived from T cells, B-cell-depleted T cells, or PBMCs. Subjects who had been exposed to COVID-19, were actively infected with it, or had recovered from it provided the deeply sampled blood TCRbeta repertoires that made up the dataset. The repertoires were released in a freely available public database meant as a resource for research on the immune response to SARS-CoV-2. The samples were drawn from two sources: the first 160 participants of the ongoing ImmuneRACE study, and over 1,000 subjects contributed by 6 global collaborators. Sample metadata almost always included a de-identified subject ID, COVID-19 status, age in years and sex. HLA class I and class II types, where available, came from metadata supplied by the sample provider rather than from assay-based typing. General conclusions and limits of the study: The amount of clinical and demographic metadata varied by source and participant and was provided uncurated.

About this clone itself: This receptor's antigen is unknown. Nothing much larger sits one base from this clone, and base qualities are not available.

As encoded in the germline V gene (reference sequence), CDR1 is DFQATT while CDR2 is SNEGSKA. Deletion took 3 bases off V and 0 bases off J, with a span of 9 bases between the germline ends. Measured from the cysteine to the phenylalanine, the CDR3 is 14 residues long. The kept DNA is CDR3 alone, 42 bases in frame from the first base. The immunoSEQ Assay, a bias-controlled multiplex PCR, was used to amplify TCRbeta CDR3 regions from genomic DNA. In the source study's methods: The number of nucleated cells in each sample was estimated by amplification of reference gene primers within the assay. To quantify the absolute abundance of each unique TCRbeta CDR3 rearrangement, sequence reads were collapsed and filtered. For each sample, productive Simpson clonality was calculated by taking the square root of Simpson's diversity index across productive rearrangements. TCRdb's version of the immuneACCESS table is confined to in-frame rearrangements and falls short of the full clone set. An unresolved V gene accounts for under half of the shortfall where checked; the remainder is of unknown origin. For V, J and clone size, that table is used; D and trimming come from the DNA. The sample yields 120,000 to 150,000 clones; about 87% were counted once. About 11% of the sample is in the top ten clones.

Each collaborating institution followed its own protocols to collect whole blood in K2EDTA tubes. For TCRbeta analysis, collaborators shipped samples in one of three forms: frozen whole blood, isolated PBMCs, or DNA extracted from either of those sample types. The sample was peripheral blood. The V and J genes are TRBV20-1 and TRBJ2-1; TRBD1 might be the D gene, on 6 matching bases. This clonotype was sampled from a woman aged 80 or over with acute or convalescent COVID-19. The DNA sequence follows: TGCAGTGCTAGTGTGGACAGCTCCTACAATGAGCAGTTCTTC. It is translated as CSASVDSSYNEQFF.